This T cell receptor (beta chain) appears in the sequencing data of a study of shared clonotypes between healthy human individuals. Findings of the study overall: In having few donors, the study represented limited genetic and exposure-history diversity. What rarefaction showed was incomplete sorted-subset sequencing despite large depth. Compared with memory subsets, naive subsets generally had larger estimated richness.

Assay execution proceeded at the deep level. Generated by immunoSEQ multiplex PCR, the TCRdb table keeps only in-frame clones and is missing some. The table shows roughly 1 million clones, with under 80% occurring only once. This clone was detected a few times. What it binds is not known. The clonotype was recovered from a man in his late teens or twenties in good health. Sequencing input: memory CD4+ T cells sorted from blood. The sample's subset: CD45RA-negative fraction.

CDR3 coding DNA: TGTGCCAGCAGCTTAGGACTAGCGGGGATATACACCGGGGAGCTGTTTTTT. This translates into CASSLGLAGIYTGELFF. V and J are TRBV7-9 and TRBJ2-2; 11 bases agree with TRBD2. Germline CDR1 is SEHNR and CDR2 is FQNEAQ (reference sequence). V lost 1 base, J lost 3 bases, and 4 bases stayed unmatched. The CDR3 consists of 17 residues.